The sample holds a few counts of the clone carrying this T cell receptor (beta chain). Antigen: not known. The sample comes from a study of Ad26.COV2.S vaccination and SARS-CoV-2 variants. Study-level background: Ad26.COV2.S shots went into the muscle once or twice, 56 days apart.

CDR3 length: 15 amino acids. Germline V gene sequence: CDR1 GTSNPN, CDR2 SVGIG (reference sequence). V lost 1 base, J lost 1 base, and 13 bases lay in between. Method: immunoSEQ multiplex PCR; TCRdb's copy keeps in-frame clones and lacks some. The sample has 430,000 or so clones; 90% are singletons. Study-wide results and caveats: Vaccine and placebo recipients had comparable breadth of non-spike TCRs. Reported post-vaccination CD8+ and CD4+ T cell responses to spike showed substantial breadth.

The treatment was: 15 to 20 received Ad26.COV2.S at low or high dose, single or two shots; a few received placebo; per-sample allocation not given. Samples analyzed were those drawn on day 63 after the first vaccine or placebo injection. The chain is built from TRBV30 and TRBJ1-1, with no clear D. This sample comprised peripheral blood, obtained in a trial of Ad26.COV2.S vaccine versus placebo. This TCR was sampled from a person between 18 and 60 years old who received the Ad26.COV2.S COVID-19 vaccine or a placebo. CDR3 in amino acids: CAWSEVGMGNTEAFF. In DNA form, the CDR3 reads TGTGCCTGGAGTGAGGTCGGGATGGGGAACACTGAAGCTTTCTTT.